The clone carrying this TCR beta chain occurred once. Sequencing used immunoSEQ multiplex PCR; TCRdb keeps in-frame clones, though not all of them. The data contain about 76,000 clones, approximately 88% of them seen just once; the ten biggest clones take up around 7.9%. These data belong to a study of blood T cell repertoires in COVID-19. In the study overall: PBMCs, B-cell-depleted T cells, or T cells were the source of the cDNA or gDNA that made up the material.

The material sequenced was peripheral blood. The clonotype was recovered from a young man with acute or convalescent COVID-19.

This CDR3 reads CAWIRQGINTGELFF. CDR3 bases: TGTGCCTGGATACGGCAGGGGATAAACACCGGGGAGCTGTTTTTT. The V and J genes are TRBV30 and TRBJ2-2; a weak D match, TRBD1 (6 bases). Deletions cut 4 bases from V and 2 bases from J, with 14 bases between. Per the germline V gene, CDR1 is GTSNPN and CDR2 is SVGIG (reference sequence). CDR3 length equals 15 residues.